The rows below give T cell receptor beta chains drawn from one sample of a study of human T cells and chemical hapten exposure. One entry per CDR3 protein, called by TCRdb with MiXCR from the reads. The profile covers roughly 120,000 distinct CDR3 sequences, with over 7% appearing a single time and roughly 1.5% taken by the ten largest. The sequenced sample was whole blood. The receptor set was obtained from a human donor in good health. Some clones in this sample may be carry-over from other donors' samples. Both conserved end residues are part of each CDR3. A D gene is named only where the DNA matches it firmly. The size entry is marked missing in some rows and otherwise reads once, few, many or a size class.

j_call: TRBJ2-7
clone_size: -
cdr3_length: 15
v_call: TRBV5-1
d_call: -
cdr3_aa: CASSLDLSSSYEQYF
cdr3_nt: TGCGCCAGCAGCTTGGATTTAAGTTCAAGCTACGAGCAGTACTTC

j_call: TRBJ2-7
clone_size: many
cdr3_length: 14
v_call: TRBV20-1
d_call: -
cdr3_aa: CSARVPSTSYEQYF
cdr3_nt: TGCAGTGCTAGAGTTCCTTCAACATCCTACGAGCAGTACTTC

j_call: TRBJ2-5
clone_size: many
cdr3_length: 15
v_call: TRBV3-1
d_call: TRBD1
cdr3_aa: CASSQGGQAQETQYF
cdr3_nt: TGTGCCAGCAGCCAAGGGGGACAGGCGCAAGAGACCCAGTACTTC

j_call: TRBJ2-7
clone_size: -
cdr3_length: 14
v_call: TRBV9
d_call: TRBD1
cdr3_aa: CASSFRDRGDEQYF
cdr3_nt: TGTGCCAGCAGCTTCAGGGACAGGGGGGACGAGCAGTACTTC

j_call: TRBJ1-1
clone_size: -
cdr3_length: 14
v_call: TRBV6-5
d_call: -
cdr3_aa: CASSYGTLGTEAFF
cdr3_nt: TGTGCCAGCAGTTACGGCACCCTAGGCACTGAAGCTTTCTTT

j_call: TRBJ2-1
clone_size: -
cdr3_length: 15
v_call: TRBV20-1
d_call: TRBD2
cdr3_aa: CSARAGTRAYNEQFF
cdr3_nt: TGCAGTGCTAGAGCCGGGACTAGGGCCTACAATGAGCAGTTCTTC

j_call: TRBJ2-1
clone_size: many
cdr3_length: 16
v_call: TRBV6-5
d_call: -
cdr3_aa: CASSYGIAATYNEQFF
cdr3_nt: TGTGCCAGCAGTTACGGGATAGCGGCAACCTACAATGAGCAGTTCTTC

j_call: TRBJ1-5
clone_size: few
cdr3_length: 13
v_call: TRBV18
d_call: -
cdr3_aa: CASSPEGPQPQHF
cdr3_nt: TGTGCCAGCTCACCGGAGGGCCCTCAGCCCCAGCATTTT

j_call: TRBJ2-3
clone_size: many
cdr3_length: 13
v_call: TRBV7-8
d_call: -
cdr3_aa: CASSRAATDTQYF
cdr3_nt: TGTGCCAGCAGCAGGGCTGCCACAGATACGCAGTATTTT

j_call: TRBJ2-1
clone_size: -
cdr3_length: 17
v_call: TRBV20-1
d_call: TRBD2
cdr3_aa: CSASGTSGERSYNEQFF
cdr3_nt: TGCAGTGCTAGCGGGACTAGCGGAGAGAGGTCCTACAATGAGCAGTTCTTC

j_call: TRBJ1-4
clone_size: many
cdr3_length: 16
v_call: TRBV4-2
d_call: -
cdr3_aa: CASSQDPRAENEKLFF
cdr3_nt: TGTGCCAGCAGCCAAGATCCGCGGGCGGAGAATGAAAAACTGTTTTTT

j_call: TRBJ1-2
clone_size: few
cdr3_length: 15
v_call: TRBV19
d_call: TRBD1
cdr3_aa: CASSINPGGDYGYTF
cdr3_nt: TGTGCCAGTAGTATAAACCCAGGGGGCGACTATGGCTACACCTTC

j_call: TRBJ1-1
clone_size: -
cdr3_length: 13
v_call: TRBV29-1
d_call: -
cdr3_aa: CSVRTVTNTEAFF
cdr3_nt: TGCAGCGTCCGGACGGTTACGAACACTGAAGCTTTCTTT

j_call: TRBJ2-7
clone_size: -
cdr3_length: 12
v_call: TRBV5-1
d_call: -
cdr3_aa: CASSLFTGEQYF
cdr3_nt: TGCGCCAGCAGCTTGTTTACTGGGGAGCAGTACTTC

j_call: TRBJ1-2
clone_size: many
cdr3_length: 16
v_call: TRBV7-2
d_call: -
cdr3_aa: CASSLEYRATNYGYTF
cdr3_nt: TGTGCCAGCAGCTTAGAGTACAGGGCTACTAACTATGGCTACACCTTC

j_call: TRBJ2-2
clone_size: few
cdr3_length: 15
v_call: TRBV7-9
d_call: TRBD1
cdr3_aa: CASSRGQGDTGELFF
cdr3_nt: TGTGCCAGCAGCAGGGGACAGGGAGACACCGGGGAGCTGTTTTTT

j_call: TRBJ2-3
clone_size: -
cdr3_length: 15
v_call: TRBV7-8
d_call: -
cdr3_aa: CASSTTGPKGDTQYF
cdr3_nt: TGTGCCAGCAGCACCACAGGGCCGAAGGGAGATACGCAGTATTTT

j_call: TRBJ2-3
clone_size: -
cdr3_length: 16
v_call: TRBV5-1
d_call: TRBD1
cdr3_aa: CASSLAVRGQKDTQYF
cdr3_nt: TGCGCCAGCAGCTTGGCCGTCAGGGGGCAAAAAGATACGCAGTATTTT

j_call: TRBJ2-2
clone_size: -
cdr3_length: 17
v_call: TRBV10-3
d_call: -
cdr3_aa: CAISEPPRTENTGELFF
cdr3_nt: TGTGCCATCAGTGAGCCTCCCCGGACAGAGAACACCGGGGAGCTGTTTTTT

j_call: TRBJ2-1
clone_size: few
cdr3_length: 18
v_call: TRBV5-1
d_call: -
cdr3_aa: CASSPQLSVAAGVNEQFF
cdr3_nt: TGCGCCAGCAGCCCCCAATTAAGTGTAGCGGCTGGTGTTAATGAGCAGTTCTTC

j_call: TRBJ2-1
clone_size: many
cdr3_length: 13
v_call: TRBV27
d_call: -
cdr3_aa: CASTGDGKNEQFF
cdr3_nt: TGTGCCAGCACGGGTGATGGAAAGAATGAGCAGTTCTTC

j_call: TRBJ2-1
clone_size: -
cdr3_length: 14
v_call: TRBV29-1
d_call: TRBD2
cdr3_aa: CSVASGGAYNEQFF
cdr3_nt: TGCAGCGTTGCTAGCGGGGGGGCTTACAATGAGCAGTTCTTC

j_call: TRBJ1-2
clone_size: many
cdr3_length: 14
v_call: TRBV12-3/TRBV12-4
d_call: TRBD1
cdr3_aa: CASSLIGGDHGYTF
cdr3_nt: TGTGCCAGCAGTTTGATAGGGGGCGATCACGGCTACACCTTC

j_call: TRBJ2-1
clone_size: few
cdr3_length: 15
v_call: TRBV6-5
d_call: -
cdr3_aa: CASSPRDGKRNEQFF
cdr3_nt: TGTGCCAGCAGCCCACGGGACGGGAAGAGAAATGAGCAGTTCTTC

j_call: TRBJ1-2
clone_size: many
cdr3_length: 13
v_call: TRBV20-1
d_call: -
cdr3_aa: CSAPNQGSSGYTF
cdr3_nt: TGCAGTGCACCCAATCAGGGGAGCTCTGGCTACACCTTC

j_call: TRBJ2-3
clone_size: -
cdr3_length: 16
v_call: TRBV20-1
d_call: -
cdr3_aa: CSARDFPFRDTDTQYF
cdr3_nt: TGCAGTGCTAGAGATTTTCCCTTCCGAGACACAGATACGCAGTATTTT

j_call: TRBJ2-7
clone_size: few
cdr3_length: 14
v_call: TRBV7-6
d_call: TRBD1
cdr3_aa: CASSPRTGDHEQYF
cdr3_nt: TGTGCCAGCAGCCCGAGGACAGGGGACCACGAGCAGTACTTC

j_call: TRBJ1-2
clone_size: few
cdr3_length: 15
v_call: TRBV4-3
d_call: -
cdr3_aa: CASSQDSERGQGYTF
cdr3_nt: TGCGCCAGCAGCCAAGACTCCGAAAGGGGTCAGGGCTACACCTTC

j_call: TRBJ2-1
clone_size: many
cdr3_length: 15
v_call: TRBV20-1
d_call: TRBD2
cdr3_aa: CSAPVSGGFYNEQFF
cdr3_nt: TGCAGTGCGCCCGTCAGCGGGGGTTTCTACAATGAGCAGTTCTTC

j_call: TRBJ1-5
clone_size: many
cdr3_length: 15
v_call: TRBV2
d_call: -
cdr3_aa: CASRKQGSGNQPQHF
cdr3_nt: TGTGCCAGCAGAAAACAGGGCAGCGGCAATCAGCCCCAGCATTTT

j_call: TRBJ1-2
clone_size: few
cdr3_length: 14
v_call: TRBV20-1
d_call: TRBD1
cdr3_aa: CSARDRDREYGYTF
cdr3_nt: TGCAGTGCTAGAGATCGGGACAGGGAGTATGGCTACACCTTC

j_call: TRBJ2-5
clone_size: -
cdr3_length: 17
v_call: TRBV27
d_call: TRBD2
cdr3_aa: CASSFLTSGRAEETQYF
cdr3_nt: TGTGCCAGCAGTTTCCTGACTAGCGGGAGGGCCGAGGAGACCCAGTACTTC

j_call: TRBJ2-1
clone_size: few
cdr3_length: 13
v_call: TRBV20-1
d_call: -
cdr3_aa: CSAPGPRSNEQFF
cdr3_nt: TGCAGTGCCCCGGGACCACGATCCAATGAGCAGTTCTTC

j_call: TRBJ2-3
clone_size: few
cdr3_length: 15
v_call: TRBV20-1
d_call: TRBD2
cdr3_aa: CSASRTSGPTDTQYF
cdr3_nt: TGCAGTGCCAGTCGGACTAGCGGCCCCACAGATACGCAGTATTTT

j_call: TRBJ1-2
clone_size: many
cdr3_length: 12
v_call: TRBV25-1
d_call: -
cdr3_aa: CASSSGTEGYTF
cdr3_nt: TGTGCCAGCAGTTCAGGGACTGAGGGCTACACCTTC

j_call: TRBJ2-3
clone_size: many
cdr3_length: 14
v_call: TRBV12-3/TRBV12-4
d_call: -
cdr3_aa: CASSSRHPADTQYF
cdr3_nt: TGTGCCAGCAGTAGCAGACACCCGGCAGATACGCAGTATTTT

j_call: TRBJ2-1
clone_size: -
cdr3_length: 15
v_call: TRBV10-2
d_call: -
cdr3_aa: CASSESEPLYNEQFF
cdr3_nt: TGCGCCAGCAGTGAGTCGGAACCCCTCTACAATGAGCAGTTCTTC

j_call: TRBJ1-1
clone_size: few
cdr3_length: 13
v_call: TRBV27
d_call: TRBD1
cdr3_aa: CASSRTGFTEAFF
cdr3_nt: TGTGCCAGCAGTCGGACAGGATTCACTGAAGCTTTCTTT

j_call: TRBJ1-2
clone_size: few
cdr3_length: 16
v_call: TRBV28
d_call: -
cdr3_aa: CASTTPISAGAEGYTF
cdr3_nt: TGTGCCAGCACCACACCCATCTCGGCCGGCGCAGAAGGCTACACCTTC

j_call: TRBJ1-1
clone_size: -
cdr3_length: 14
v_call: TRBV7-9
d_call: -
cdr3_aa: CASSPQGQNTEAFF
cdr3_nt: TGTGCCAGCAGCCCCCAGGGGCAGAACACTGAAGCTTTCTTT

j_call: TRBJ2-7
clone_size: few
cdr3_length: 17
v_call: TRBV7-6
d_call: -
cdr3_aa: CASSLATSDRSSYEQYF
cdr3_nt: TGTGCCAGCAGCTTAGCCACTAGCGACAGGAGCTCCTACGAGCAGTACTTC

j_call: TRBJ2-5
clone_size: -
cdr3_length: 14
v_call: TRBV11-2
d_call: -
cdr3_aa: CASSLFLNQETQYF
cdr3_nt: TGTGCCAGCAGCTTATTTTTAAACCAAGAGACCCAGTACTTC

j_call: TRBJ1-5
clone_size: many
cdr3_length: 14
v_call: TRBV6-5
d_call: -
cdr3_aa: CASSYGGGEQPQHF
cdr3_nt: TGTGCCAGCAGTTACGGAGGAGGAGAGCAGCCCCAGCATTTT

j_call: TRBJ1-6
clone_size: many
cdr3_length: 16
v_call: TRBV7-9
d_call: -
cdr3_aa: CASSASSTVYNSPLHF
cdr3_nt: TGTGCCAGCAGCGCCTCTAGCACAGTCTATAATTCACCCCTCCACTTT